This T cell receptor (beta chain) was identified during a study of T cells in narcolepsy. Regarding the study as a whole: Same-patient CSF and blood CD4+ T cell clonotypes included HCRT-specific and TRIB2-specific autoreactive ones. No autoreactive T cell clone sequences appeared in some memory CD4+ repertoires. Autoreactive clonotypes reportedly recurred in blood of same and different patients, not controls.

Sequenced by immunoSEQ multiplex PCR; TCRdb stores in-frame clones only, minus some. The sample records 25,000 to 35,000 clones, around 87% being singletons. A word on this clone: Its antigen is undetermined.

The CDR3 extends over 18 amino acids. Germline loops: CDR1 KGHSH, CDR2 LQKENI. The trim removed 6 bases at V and 0 bases at J, leaving 11 bases unmatched. The chain employs TRBV18 and TRBJ1-4, with 9 bases that match TRBD1. The sample consisted of memory (CD45RA-) CD4+ T cells from blood. The sequence came from a human donor in good health. The CDR3 DNA reads TGTGCCAGCTCGAATGACAGGGGGGTGCCATCAACTAATGAAAAACTGTTTTTT. Encoded protein: CASSNDRGVPSTNEKLFF.